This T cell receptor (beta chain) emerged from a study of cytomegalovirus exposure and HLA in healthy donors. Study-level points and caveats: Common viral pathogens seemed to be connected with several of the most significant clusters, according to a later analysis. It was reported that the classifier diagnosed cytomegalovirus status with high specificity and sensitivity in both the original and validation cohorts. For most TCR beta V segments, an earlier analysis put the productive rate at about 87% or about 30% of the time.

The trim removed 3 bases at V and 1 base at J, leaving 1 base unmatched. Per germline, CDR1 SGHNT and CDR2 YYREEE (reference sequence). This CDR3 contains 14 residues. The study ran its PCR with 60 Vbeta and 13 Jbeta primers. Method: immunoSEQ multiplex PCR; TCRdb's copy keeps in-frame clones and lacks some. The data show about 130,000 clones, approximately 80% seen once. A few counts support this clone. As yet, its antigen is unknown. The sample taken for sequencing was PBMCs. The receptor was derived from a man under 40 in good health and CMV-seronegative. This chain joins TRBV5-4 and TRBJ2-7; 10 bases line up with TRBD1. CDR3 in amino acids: CASSWDRGSYEQYF. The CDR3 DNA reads TGTGCCAGCAGCTGGGACAGGGGTTCCTACGAGCAGTACTTC.